A single sample gave rise to the 6 T cell receptor beta chains below, sequenced in a study of read filtering for tumor transcriptome and immune sequencing. Molecular barcoded adaptors covering alpha/delta and beta/gamma chains were used on approximately 400 ng RNA. TCRdb reprocessed the reads with MiXCR, giving one entry per CDR3 protein. Found here are some 120,000 distinct CDR3 sequences, 10% to 15% of them singletons; the top ten hold approximately 9.9%. The sequenced sample was a population of CD138-negative cells sorted from bone marrow. The receptors were sampled from a donor at least 40 years old with multiple myeloma.

Turning to this clonotype: A much bigger clone sits one base away, suggesting this may be a read error. No conserved phenylalanine or tryptophan is present at the end of the CDR3, so a read error is the likely explanation. V is TRBV6-2 or TRBV6-3 and J is TRBJ1-1; 7 bases fit TRBD1. The germline gives CDR1 MNHEY, CDR2 SVGEGT. CDR3 size: 13 residues. Germline trimming cut 9 bases from V and 5 bases from J; bases unmatched to any gene: 9. The CDR3 loop reads CASRQGIWTEAFS. The CDR3 DNA sequence: TGTGCCAGTAGACAGGGTATCTGGACTGAAGCTTTCTCT.

This clonotype was picked up one time. One end of the junction does not line up with germline, which may come from a read error. The chain combines TRBV10-2 with TRBJ2-3; tentative D call: TRBD1 (6 bases). CDR1 is WSHSY, CDR2 SAAADI, per germline. This CDR3 contains 13 residues. CDR3 nucleotides: TGCGCCAGCAGTGCGGGCAGGACAGATACGCAGTGTTTT. It specifies CASSAGRTDTQCF.

This clonotype has a count of ten or more. V gene TRBV25-1 combines with J gene TRBJ2-4, with TRBD1 identical over 12 bases. V shed 4 bases, J shed 7 bases, and the junction held 11 bases outside the gene matches. The CDR3 is made up of 17 amino acids. CDR1 is MGHDK, CDR2 SYGVNS, per germline. In DNA form, the CDR3 reads TGTGCCAGCAGTGCGTCCGGGACAGGGGGCGGACGGAACATTCAGTACTTC. Amino acid sequence: CASSASGTGGGRNIQYF. Filled out from reference TRBV25-1 and TRBJ2-4, the complete variable domain reads EADIYQTPRYLVIGTGKKITLECSQTMGHDKMYWYQQDPGMELHLIHYSYGVNSTEKGDLSSESTVSRIRTEHFPLTLESARPSHTSQYLCASSASGTGGGRNIQYFGAGTRLSVL.

This clonotype was counted ten times or more. The chain couples TRBV29-1 to TRBJ1-1; 7 bases are a match to TRBD1. CDR1 is SQVTM, CDR2 ANQGSEA, per germline. This CDR3 is 12 amino acids long. Germline trimming cut 7 bases from V and 6 bases from J; bases unmatched to any gene: 8. As DNA, the CDR3 is TGCAGCGCACGGGACAGTAAAGCTGAAGCTTTCTTT. It codes for CSARDSKAEAFF.

On this clonotype: It may be a read error: a sequence one base away is much more abundant. The chain couples TRBV7-9 to TRBJ2-1, with D possibly being TRBD2 (6 bases). The germline V gene has CDR1 SEHNR and CDR2 FQNEAQ (reference sequence). The CDR3 is 15 residues long. Here the CDR3 DNA reads TGTGCCAGCAGCTTAGCGGGACTGAGCTACAATGAGCAGCTCTTC. Translation: CASSLAGLSYNEQLF. The whole variable domain, remainder taken from reference TRBV7-9 and TRBJ2-1, is DTGVSQNPRHKITKRGQNVTFRCDPISEHNRLYWYRQTLGQGPEFLTYFQNEAQLEKSRLLSDRFSAERPKGSFSTLEIQRTEQGDSAMYLCASSLAGLSYNEQLFGPGTRLTVL.

This clonotype was counted at least ten times. This rearrangement joins TRBV3-1 to TRBJ2-7; 9 nucleotides align to TRBD1. CDR1 is LGHDT, CDR2 YNNKEL, per germline (reference sequence). V trimming: 7 bases; J trimming: 0 bases; junction bases outside the gene matches: 4. This CDR3 has 14 amino acids. Written as DNA, the CDR3 is TGTGCCAGCAACGGACAGGGGAGCTCCTACGAGCAGTACTTC. This encodes CASNGQGSSYEQYF.